The 23 T cell receptor beta chains below come from one sample, sequenced in a study of cytomegalovirus exposure and HLA in healthy donors. TCRdb's copy holds only in-frame clones and misses some; the assay was immunoSEQ multiplex PCR. The table shows around 150,000 clones, with over 80% occurring only once. Sequenced sample: PBMCs. The source is a man between 25 and 39 years old in good health and CMV-seropositive.

The gene calls are TRBV6-5 and TRBJ2-2, with TRBD2 matching over 11 bases. The CDR3 has 16 amino acids. CDR1 is MNHEY, CDR2 SVGAGI, per germline. V shed 0 bases and J 5 bases; nucleotides not matched to a gene: 2. The CDR3 DNA reads TGTGCCAGCAGTTACTCGACTAGCGGGGCGACCGGGGAGCTGTTTTTT. Translated, it gives CASSYSTSGATGELFF.

The chain has TRBV18 and TRBJ2-5, with a possible D match to TRBD2 (6 bases). The CDR3 runs 14 residues. Germline assignment: CDR1 KGHSH and CDR2 LQKENI. Trimming shortened V by 3 bases and J by 3 bases, and 11 bases separated the two germline ends. The chain's CDR3 is CASSPLGLKETQYF. The DNA for the CDR3 is TGTGCCAGCTCACCGTTGGGACTCAAAGAGACCCAGTACTTC.

This clone has more than one count but fewer than ten. The V gene is TRBV19, the J gene TRBJ2-5; maybe TRBD2 (6 bases). Germline values: CDR1 LNHDA, CDR2 SQIVND (reference sequence). The length of the CDR3 is 14 residues. Trimming removed 5 bases from V and 3 bases from J, with 13 bases in between. As DNA, the CDR3 is TGTGCCAGTAGTGCGTATAGCGGTGAAGAGACCCAGTACTTC. It specifies CASSAYSGEETQYF.

The rearrangement uses TRBV5-1 and TRBJ1-5, with 7 bases aligning to TRBD1. CDR3 size: 15 residues. J lost 4 bases, V lost 5 bases, and 9 bases had no gene match. The germline gives CDR1 SGHRS, CDR2 YFSETQ. The CDR3 loop reads CASRLATGLNQPQHF. CDR3 nucleotide sequence: TGCGCCAGCAGGCTTGCGACAGGGTTGAATCAGCCCCAGCATTTT.

The chain is built from TRBV7-8 and TRBJ2-7, with D possibly TRBD2 on 6 matching bases. The CDR3 totals 14 residues. Germline V CDR1 and CDR2: SGHVS, FQNEAQ. Between the trimmed V and J ends, which lost 5 bases and 1 base, there was a span of 12 bases. CDR3 residues: CASSAGLPSYEQYF. CDR3 DNA sequence: TGTGCCAGCAGCGCGGGACTGCCATCCTACGAGCAGTACTTC.

Remarks on this clone: A read error may account for a junction end that differs from germline. The gene calls are TRBV7-7 and TRBJ2-5; 9 bases are shared with TRBD2. Germline V lookup: CDR1 SSHAT, CDR2 FNYEAQ (reference sequence). The CDR3 sequence is 15 residues long. The CDR3 region is CASSLPGLAGETQYF. In DNA form, the CDR3 reads TGTGCTAGCAGCTTGCCGGGACTAGCAGGAGAGACCCAGTACTTC.

This sequence joins TRBV11-2 and TRBJ2-1; perhaps TRBD2 as D (6 bases). The germline V gene encodes CDR1 SGHAT and CDR2 FQNNGV. The CDR3 runs to 17 residues. V lost 3 bases and J 0 bases, leaving 15 bases between the germline ends. This CDR3 reads CASSFSSWRGSYNEQFF. The CDR3 DNA follows: TGTGCCAGCAGCTTCTCGTCGTGGAGGGGCTCCTACAATGAGCAGTTCTTC.

The chain links TRBV7-2 to TRBJ1-5; no firm D call. The CDR3 consists of 13 residues. Looked up from germline, CDR1 is SGHTA and CDR2 is FQGNSA. Between the trimmed V and J ends, which lost 3 bases and 1 base, there was a span of 4 bases. CDR3 DNA: TGTGCCAGCAGCTTGCAGAGCAATCAGCCCCAGCATTTT. Protein: CASSLQSNQPQHF.

This rearrangement joins TRBV5-1 to TRBJ2-3, with 12 nucleotides matching TRBD1. J gave up 6 bases and V 3 bases, and 5 bases lay outside the gene matches. From germline, CDR1 is SGHRS and CDR2 YFSETQ. The CDR3 spans 15 residues. The CDR3 region is CASSWGDRGPDTQYF. Written as DNA, the CDR3 is TGCGCCAGCAGCTGGGGGGACAGGGGGCCCGATACGCAGTATTTT. The full variable domain, with the rest looked up from reference TRBV5-1 and TRBJ2-3, is KAGVTQTPRYLIKTRGQQVTLSCSPISGHRSVSWYQQTPGQGLQFLFEYFSETQRNKGNFPGRFSGRQFSNSRSEMNVSTLELGDSALYLCASSWGDRGPDTQYFGPGTRLTVL.

This sequence joins TRBV7-9 and TRBJ1-2; 7 bases fit TRBD1. Germline trimming cut 5 bases from V and 4 bases from J; bases unmatched to any gene: 4. CDR1 is SEHNR, CDR2 FQNEAQ, per germline (reference sequence). CDR3 size: 13 residues. CDR3 DNA: TGTGCCAGCAGCCCCGGGACAGCCTATGGCTACACCTTC. The encoded protein is CASSPGTAYGYTF.

The chain employs TRBV15 and TRBJ2-1; TRBD2 aligns across 12 bases. CDR3 length: 14 amino acids. Trimming cost V 4 bases and J 10 bases; bases outside gene matches: 5. Germline CDR1 and CDR2: LNHNV and YYDKDF (reference sequence). The CDR3 protein is CATSTSGGALEQFF. In nucleotides, the CDR3 is TGTGCCACCAGCACTAGCGGGGGGGCCTTAGAGCAGTTCTTC.

The CDR3 sequence: CASGSPYEQYF. The CDR3 DNA follows: TGTGCCAGCGGGAGTCCCTACGAGCAGTACTTC. The chain uses TRBV6-5 and TRBJ2-7, with D perhaps matching TRBD2 (5 bases). V was trimmed by 8 bases and J by 2 bases, leaving 7 bases between them. The CDR3 totals 11 residues. Germline V gives CDR1 MNHEY, CDR2 SVGAGI.

The J gene is TRBJ2-3, the V gene TRBV4-3; unclear D gene. The CDR3 runs to 17 residues. Germline V gives CDR1 LGHNA, CDR2 YSLEER. Trimming removed 0 bases from V and 0 bases from J, with 13 bases in between. Written as DNA, the CDR3 is TGCGCCAGCAGCCAAGATGGGCCATATACTAGCACAGATACGCAGTATTTT. It yields the protein CASSQDGPYTSTDTQYF.

The chain carries TRBV7-8 and TRBJ1-1, with TRBD1 as a possible D gene (6 bases). V lost 1 base and J lost 1, with 13 bases in between. There are 16 residues in the CDR3. The germline CDR1 and CDR2 sequences are SGHVS and FQNEAQ. CDR3: CASSLDPLDRNTEAFF. The CDR3 DNA sequence: TGTGCCAGCAGCTTAGACCCTTTGGACAGGAACACTGAAGCTTTCTTT.

This clone has just a few counts. V gene TRBV19 combines with J gene TRBJ2-2; 9 nucleotides line up with TRBD1. The V segment lost 5 bases and the J segment 5 bases; nucleotides outside the gene matches: 3. CDR3 length equals 14 residues. Germline V gene data show CDR1 as LNHDA and CDR2 as SQIVND (reference sequence). The CDR3 sequence is CASSPGQGTGELFF. The CDR3 DNA reads TGTGCCAGTAGTCCCGGACAGGGGACCGGGGAGCTGTTTTTT.

This clone is medium-sized (0.01 to 0.1%). J is TRBJ2-5 and V is TRBV6-6; maybe TRBD2 (5 bases). V shed 4 bases and J shed 2 bases, with 11 bases lying between them. CDR3 length: 14 residues. Germline V gene lookup returns CDR1 MNHNY and CDR2 SVGAGI (reference sequence). The CDR3 bases are TGTGCCAGCAGTTCGATCGGAGGACAAGAGACCCAGTACTTC. Translating it yields CASSSIGGQETQYF.

The rearrangement links TRBV4-1 to TRBJ2-3; TRBD2 is a possible D gene (5 bases). Germline CDR1 is MGHRA and CDR2 is YSYEKL. The CDR3 covers 14 residues. The V gene lost 1 base and the J gene lost 2 bases, with 7 bases spanning the gap. The CDR3 here is CASSQGLNTDTQYF. CDR3 sequence (DNA): TGCGCCAGCAGCCAAGGACTAAACACAGATACGCAGTATTTT.

Regarding this clone: Other nucleotide sequences from this sample produce the same CDR3. The V call is TRBV6-5, the J call TRBJ1-3, with no clear D. The CDR3 is 16 amino acids. The V end was cut by 0 bases, the J end by 0 bases, with 9 bases between. The germline V gene encodes CDR1 MNHEY and CDR2 SVGAGI. In nucleotides, the CDR3 is TGTGCCAGCAGTTACTCGATCCGGGGCTCTGGAAACACCATATATTTT. Amino acid sequence: CASSYSIRGSGNTIYF.

The chain recombines TRBV15 with TRBJ1-6; 7 nucleotides agree with TRBD1. The J segment lost 6 bases and the V segment lost 3 bases, leaving 8 bases of the junction unmatched. Germline values: CDR1 LNHNV, CDR2 YYDKDF (reference sequence). The CDR3 totals 16 residues. The CDR3 is CATSRTPGTVNSPLHF. The CDR3 DNA reads TGTGCCACCAGCAGGACCCCCGGGACAGTTAATTCACCCCTCCACTTT.

The chain is built from TRBV10-2 and TRBJ2-7; TRBD2 is a possible D gene (5 bases). The CDR3 runs to 16 residues. The V and J ends lost 7 bases and 3 bases respectively, with 22 bases between them. Germline V gives CDR1 WSHSY, CDR2 SAAADI. The chain's CDR3 is CASMPGIDGPSYEQYF. CDR3 coding DNA: TGCGCCAGCATGCCGGGGATCGACGGCCCAAGCTACGAGCAGTACTTC.

The genes are TRBV4-3 and TRBJ1-1; maybe TRBD1 (6 bases). V dropped 1 base and J dropped 1 base, with 13 bases sitting between them. CDR1 is LGHNA, CDR2 YSLEER, per germline. CDR3 length: 16 residues. Here the CDR3 reads CASSQVLQGQNTEAFF. For the CDR3, the DNA is TGCGCCAGCAGCCAAGTACTACAGGGACAGAACACTGAAGCTTTCTTT.

The chain links TRBV9 to TRBJ1-6; tentative D call: TRBD1 (5 bases). The CDR3 contains 16 residues. Trimming cost V 2 bases and J 8 bases, with 17 bases left between them. Germline V lookup: CDR1 SGDLS, CDR2 YYNGEE. CDR3 sequence (DNA): TGTGCCAGCAGCGTTAGCCCGAATACGGGGGATTCACCCCTCCACTTT. It translates to CASSVSPNTGDSPLHF. Supplemented by reference TRBV9 and TRBJ1-6, the full variable domain reads DSGVTQTPKHLITATGQRVTLRCSPRSGDLSVYWYQQSLDQGLQFLIQYYNGEERAKGNILERFSAQQFPDLHSELNLSSLELGDSALYFCASSVSPNTGDSPLHFGNGTRLTVT.

In its sample, this clone was seen a few times. The rearrangement joins TRBV23-1 to TRBJ1-5; 9 bases line up with TRBD1. TRBV23-1 is placed among ORFs of uncertain function. CDR3 length: 17 amino acids. After removal of 4 bases from V and 2 bases from J, the junction contained 9 bases not matched to a gene. CDR3 DNA sequence: TGCGCCAGCAGTCGACGCTGGGACAGGGTGGGCAATCAGCCCCAGCATTTT. This codes for CASSRRWDRVGNQPQHF.